This section outlines one T cell receptor (beta chain) sequence together with its context. The antigen is undetermined. The data originate from a study of T cell responses to AZD1222 COVID-19 vaccine. Findings and caveats of the study: CD4 TCRs linked to vaccination spanned spike, dominating at 160-218 and 743-854. In a largely white British group with more females than males, clonal diversity was possibly underestimated. The repertoires were collected only after the peak T cell response.

The data were produced by immunoSEQ multiplex PCR, yet TCRdb's version contains in-frame clones alone and is incomplete. Of some 150,000 clones detected, more than 85% appear once; the ten largest clones hold about 4.2%. The CDR3 contains 14 residues. The germline V gene encodes CDR1 SEHNR and CDR2 FQNEAQ (reference sequence). Trimming left V 5 bases short and J 6 bases short, with 14 bases between. The receptor comes from an adult in good health. Specimen: peripheral blood, collected on day 0 of AZD1222 vaccination. The rearrangement links TRBV7-9 to TRBJ2-1, with D perhaps matching TRBD1 (6 bases). The CDR3 DNA reads as TGTGCCAGCAGCCCCGGGACACACGGCAATGAGCAGTTCTTC. Residues: CASSPGTHGNEQFF.